Below, one TCR beta chain is given with its context. Its specific antigen is unknown. No much larger clonotype is one base removed from it; base qualities were not supplied. Library method: the immunoSEQ multiplex PCR assay. The table was pulled from immuneACCESS by TCRdb, which kept in-frame rearrangements only. Such tables lose some clones; where checked, under half of the loss comes from unresolved V genes, and the rest has no known cause. The sample table holds roughly 95,000 clones, of which roughly 92% were seen once. Of the sample, about 3% is held by the ten largest clones. CDR1 and CDR2 were assigned from the germline V gene as KGHSH and LQKENI. The cysteine opens and the phenylalanine closes a CDR3 of 15 amino acids. The only DNA kept is the CDR3, 45 bases in frame from the first base. V loses 0 bases, J loses 8 bases, and the germline ends lie 13 bases apart. The data are from a study of control samples from healthy donors and cancer patients (dated by TCRdb to the early 2020s).

What was sequenced was blood. The receptor comes from a human donor in good health. The donor label of this sample is uncertain. The chain couples TRBV18 to TRBJ1-4; D gene: possibly TRBD1, on 5 matching bases. The base sequence is TGTGCCAGCTCACCACCCGGGACGGAGGTCGAAAAACTGTTTTTT. Its coded protein is CASSPPGTEVEKLFF.